This T cell receptor beta chain was identified during a study of blood T cell repertoires in COVID-19. Allocation to cohorts depended on clinical history reported by the participants. Method: immunoSEQ multiplex PCR; TCRdb's copy keeps in-frame clones and lacks some. Among around 330,000 clones listed, 89% were seen once. The CDR3 sequence is 14 residues long. CDR1 is LNHDA and CDR2 is SQIVND in the germline V gene (reference sequence). The trim removed 7 bases at V and 0 bases at J, leaving 3 bases unmatched. This TCR derives from a woman between 40 and 55 years old who had recovered from COVID-19. The genes are TRBV19 and TRBJ2-3, with 8 bases fitting TRBD2. Source material: PBMCs or T cells enriched from blood (not recorded which). CDR3 DNA sequence: TGTGCCAGTACAGCGGGGGTGAGCACAGATACGCAGTATTTT. Encoded protein: CASTAGVSTDTQYF. Using reference TRBV19 and TRBJ2-3 for the parts outside the CDR3, the full variable domain is DGGITQSPKYLFRKEGQNVTLSCEQNLNHDAMYWYRQDPGQGLRLIYYSQIVNDFQKGDIAEGYSVSREKKESFPLTVTSAQKNPTAFYLCASTAGVSTDTQYFGPGTRLTVL.